The entry that follows covers one TCR beta chain sequence. Generated by immunoSEQ multiplex PCR, the TCRdb table keeps only in-frame clones and is missing some. The sample yields some 65,000 clones, roughly 92% seen once. This sample stems from a study of blood T cell repertoires in COVID-19. Study at large: PBMCs, B-cell-depleted T cells, or T cells provided the cDNA or gDNA that made up the material.

The junction had 1 base not matched to a gene; V was cut back by 3 bases and J by 3 bases. The CDR3 covers 13 residues. Germline V gene sequence: CDR1 KGHSH, CDR2 LQKENI. Sequences were obtained from peripheral blood. J is TRBJ1-1 and V is TRBV18; 7 bases match TRBD1. The sequence was collected from a man aged 70 or older with active COVID-19. CDR3 sequence: CASSPGQYTEAFF. The CDR3 bases are TGTGCCAGCTCACCGGGACAGTACACTGAAGCTTTCTTT.